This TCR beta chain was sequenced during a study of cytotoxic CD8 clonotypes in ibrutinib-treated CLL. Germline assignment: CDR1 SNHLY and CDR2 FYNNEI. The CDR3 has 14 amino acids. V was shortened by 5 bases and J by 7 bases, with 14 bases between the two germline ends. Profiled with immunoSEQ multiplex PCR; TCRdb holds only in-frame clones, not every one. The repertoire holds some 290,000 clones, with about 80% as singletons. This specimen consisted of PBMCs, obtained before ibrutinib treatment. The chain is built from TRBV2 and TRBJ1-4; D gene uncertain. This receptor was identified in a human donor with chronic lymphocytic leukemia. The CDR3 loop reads CASSYVESGEKLFF. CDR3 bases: TGTGCCAGCAGTTACGTCGAATCAGGTGAAAAACTGTTTTTT. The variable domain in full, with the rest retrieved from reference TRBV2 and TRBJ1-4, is EPEVTQTPSHQVTQMGQEVILRCVPISNHLYFYWYRQILGQKVEFLVSFYNNEISEKSEIFDDQFSVERPDGSNFTLKIRSTKLEDSAMYFCASSYVESGEKLFFGSGTQLSVL.